This entry describes one TCR beta chain. Which antigen it targets is not known. No base-level quality is on record; no much larger clone is a single base apart. The record originates from a study of T cell responses to AZD1222 COVID-19 vaccine (dated by TCRdb to the early 2020s). At the level of the whole study: Because spike-specific TCR depth and breadth did not differ between the two schedules, AZD1222 recipients who got a second dose at roughly 4 weeks were pooled with those who got a second dose at roughly 12 weeks. A total of 230 to 250 trial participants underwent TCR sequencing, of whom about 210 received two doses of AZD1222 and around 26 received two doses of the MenACWY control vaccine. Trial participants were enrolled by age into 18-55, 56-69 and 70-plus year subgroups, with 148, 28 and 57 TCR-sequenced participants respectively.

The research as a whole found: In the small 56-69-year group, the increase in depth fell short of significance, most likely because of low power. Conclusions about previously exposed vaccinees were limited because only a handful of AZD1222 recipients were SARS-CoV-2 seropositive at baseline. Participants were mostly white British and included more females than males, and it was suggested by the authors that clonal diversity may have been underestimated. Nearly half of unique spike-specific TCRs reportedly recognized epitopes outside regions mutated in the B.1.351 and B.1.1.7 variants. Spike-specific TCR breadth and depth rose significantly after two AZD1222 doses compared with day 0 and with MenACWY recipients. The vaccine-associated CD4 TCRs covered the entire spike protein, and the dominant responses fell in regions 160-218 and 743-854. Because no samples from the day 14 peak response were available, repertoires could be characterized only after the peak T cell response.

The CDR3 regions of human TCRbeta chains were analyzed by immunosequencing. The original pipeline was this. Repertoire TCRs were matched against a reference library of SARS-CoV-2-specific TCRs generated with the MIRA antigen-specificity platform. Breadth was defined as the fraction of unique TCRs that were SARS-CoV-2-associated. Depth was defined as the fraction of total T cells that were SARS-CoV-2-associated. Using the MIRA data, each spike-specific TCR was assigned both to the spike region to which the TCR was reactive and to a CD4 or CD8 class. Log10-transformed breadth and depth values were compared by one-way ANOVA with Sidak's multiple comparisons tests. Drawn from immuneACCESS, this table holds only the in-frame rearrangements with V and J called that TCRdb kept. Clones are partly lost; checked studies trace under half to an unresolved V gene and leave the rest unexplained. That table gives V, J and clone size, and the DNA gave D and trimming. The sample data list around 180,000 clones, and 92% of these were observed just once. Clones ranked in the top ten supply about 10% of the sample.

According to the study, the label for this sample's time point signals: baseline before first vaccination. The vaccinee samples were drawn from two UK trials, COV001 and COV002, one of which was a single-blind randomized controlled phase 2/3 trial testing AZD1222 (ChAdOx1 nCoV-19) in healthy adults. Trial participant PBMC samples were collected at day 0 and day 28 after the second dose for TCRbeta chain sequencing. Taken from cysteine to phenylalanine, the CDR3 has 13 residues. The DNA shown is the 39-base CDR3, in frame from base 1. The germline V gene yields MDHEN for CDR1 and SYDVKM for CDR2. Between the V and J ends, shortened by 2 bases and 8 bases respectively, the junction contains 9 bases.

The V and J genes are TRBV28 and TRBJ1-4; no D gene is confidently identified. The receptor was isolated from an adult in good health. Sequenced here: peripheral blood, sampled on day 0 of AZD1222 vaccination. The CDR3 region has the sequence CASSLSSSEKLFF. The bases read TGTGCCAGCAGTTTAAGTAGTTCAGAAAAACTGTTTTTT.